The clone carrying this T cell receptor beta chain has more than one count but fewer than ten. These data originate in a study of identical twins. TCRdb passed the 5' RACE reads through MiXCR, listing each CDR3 protein once. This sample has over 550,000 distinct CDR3 sequences, with about 7% found just once. The CDR3 extends over 15 amino acids. V was cut by 2 bases and J by 4 bases, with 15 bases left in between. CDR1 and CDR2 (germline): MGHRA, YSYEKL. These data are also associated with another study on yellow fever vaccine responses in identical twins.

The sample consisted of PBMCs. This chain connects TRBV4-1 to TRBJ2-7; TRBD1 or TRBD2 may be the D gene (5 bases each). The receptor was derived from a woman younger than 35 in good health. CDR3 residues: CASSQMGLARYEQYF. The CDR3, as DNA: TGCGCCAGCAGCCAAATGGGGCTAGCACGGTACGAGCAGTACTTC.